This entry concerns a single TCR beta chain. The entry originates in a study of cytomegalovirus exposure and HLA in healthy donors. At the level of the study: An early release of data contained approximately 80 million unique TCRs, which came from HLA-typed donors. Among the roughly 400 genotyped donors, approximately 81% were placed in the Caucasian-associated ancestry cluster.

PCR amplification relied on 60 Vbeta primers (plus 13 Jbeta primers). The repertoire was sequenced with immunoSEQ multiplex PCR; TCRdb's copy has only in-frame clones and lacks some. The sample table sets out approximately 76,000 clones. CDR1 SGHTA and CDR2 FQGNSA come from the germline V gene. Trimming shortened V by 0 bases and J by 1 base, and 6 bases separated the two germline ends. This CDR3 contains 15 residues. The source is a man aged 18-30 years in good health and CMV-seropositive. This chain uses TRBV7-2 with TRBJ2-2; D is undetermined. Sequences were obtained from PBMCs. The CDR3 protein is CASSLAPVNTGELFF. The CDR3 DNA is TGTGCCAGCAGCTTAGCTCCCGTGAACACCGGGGAGCTGTTTTTT.